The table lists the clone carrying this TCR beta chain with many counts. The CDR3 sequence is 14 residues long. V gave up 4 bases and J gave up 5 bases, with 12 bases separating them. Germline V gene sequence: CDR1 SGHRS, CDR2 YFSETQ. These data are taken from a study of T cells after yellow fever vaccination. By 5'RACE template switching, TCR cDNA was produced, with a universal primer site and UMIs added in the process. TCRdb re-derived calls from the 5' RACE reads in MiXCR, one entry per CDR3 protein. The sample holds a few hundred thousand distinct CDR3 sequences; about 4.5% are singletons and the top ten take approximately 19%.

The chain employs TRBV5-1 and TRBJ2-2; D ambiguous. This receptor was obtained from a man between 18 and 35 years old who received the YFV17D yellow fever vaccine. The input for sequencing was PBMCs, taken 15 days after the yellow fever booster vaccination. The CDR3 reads CASSRASDTGELFF. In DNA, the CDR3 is TGCGCCAGCAGCCGCGCAAGTGATACCGGGGAGCTGTTTTTT.